A single sample is the source of the 9 T cell receptor beta chains below, sequenced in a study of T cell repertoires in cytomegalovirus infection. Using its own MiXCR run on the reads, TCRdb lists one record per CDR3 protein. The profile shows some 280,000 distinct CDR3 sequences, 12% to 15% of them singletons. The sample comprised PBMCs. All receptors come from a human donor in good health (CMV status not recorded). Some clones in this sample may be carry-over from other donors' samples.

This clonotype has a count of ten or more. This rearrangement joins TRBV7-2 to TRBJ1-4; D is ambiguous. Trimming left V 5 bases short and J 3 bases short, with 10 bases between. Germline values: CDR1 SGHTA, CDR2 FQGNSA. The CDR3 length is 14 residues. The CDR3 loop is CASSLGWSNEKLFF. DNA for the CDR3: TGTGCCAGCAGCCTGGGCTGGTCTAATGAAAAACTGTTTTTT.

This clonotype was found a few times. The V and J genes are TRBV7-9 and TRBJ2-7; D possibly corresponds to TRBD2 (5 bases). The CDR3 covers 12 residues. Germline V gene data show CDR1 as SEHNR and CDR2 as FQNEAQ (reference sequence). Trimming took 0 bases from V and 6 from J, leaving 6 bases between them. The CDR3 region is CASSLAEGEQYF. As DNA, the CDR3 is TGTGCCAGCAGCTTAGCAGAGGGCGAGCAGTACTTC. Complete variable domain (other parts from reference TRBV7-9 and TRBJ2-7): DTGVSQNPRHKITKRGQNVTFRCDPISEHNRLYWYRQTLGQGPEFLTYFQNEAQLEKSRLLSDRFSAERPKGSFSTLEIQRTEQGDSAMYLCASSLAEGEQYFGPGTRLTVT.

The chain couples TRBV5-1 to TRBJ2-3, with unresolved D. V lost 3 bases and J 4 bases, leaving 6 bases between the germline ends. This CDR3 has 12 residues. Germline V gene sequence: CDR1 SGHRS, CDR2 YFSETQ. CDR3 sequence reads: CASSSPSDTQYF. DNA of the CDR3: TGCGCCAGCAGCTCTCCGTCAGATACGCAGTATTTT.

This clonotype was counted ten times or more. CDR3 sequence (DNA): TGTGCCAGCAGACTAGACGGTAGCAATCAGCCCCAGCATTTT. It encodes CASRLDGSNQPQHF. The chain has TRBV28 and TRBJ1-5; D gene ambiguous. Trimming took 6 bases from V and 0 from J, leaving 9 bases between them. The CDR3 is 14 residues long. Per the germline V gene, CDR1 is MDHEN and CDR2 is SYDVKM.

This clonotype has at least ten counts. The rearrangement uses TRBV5-1 and TRBJ2-7; TRBD2 agrees at 7 bases. Germline V gives CDR1 SGHRS, CDR2 YFSETQ. V shed 4 bases and J 2 bases; nucleotides not matched to a gene: 9. The CDR3 runs to 15 residues. CDR3 in amino acids: CASSPSPGLPYEQYF. CDR3 sequence (DNA): TGCGCCAGCAGCCCCTCTCCGGGACTACCCTACGAGCAGTACTTC.

This clonotype has at least ten counts. CDR3: CASSLTGGSGELFF. The CDR3 DNA reads as TGTGCCAGCAGTTTGACAGGGGGGTCCGGGGAGCTGTTTTTT. The V and J genes are TRBV12-3 or TRBV12-4 and TRBJ2-2; 9 nucleotides align to TRBD1. V was pared by 3 bases and J by 6 bases, with 2 bases of the junction left unmatched. The CDR3 is made up of 14 amino acids.

This clonotype was recorded a few times. This chain links TRBV29-1 with TRBJ1-1; D is unclear. Germline CDR1 is SQVTM and CDR2 is ANQGSEA. The CDR3 loop spans 12 amino acids. V was trimmed by 4 bases and J by 4 bases, leaving 10 bases between them. The CDR3 sequence: CSVGVGSTEAFF. CDR3 DNA sequence: TGCAGCGTTGGAGTAGGGTCCACTGAAGCTTTCTTT.

This clonotype was seen a few times. The genes are TRBV14 and TRBJ2-7; a weak D match, TRBD2 (6 bases). The CDR3 totals 13 residues. V was clipped by 3 bases and J by 3 bases, with 9 bases between them. Germline V lookup: CDR1 SGHDN, CDR2 FVKESK. The CDR3 DNA is TGTGCCAGCAGCCACAATAGCGGCTACGAGCAGTACTTC. Residues: CASSHNSGYEQYF.

CDR3 DNA: TGTGCCAGCAGCTTAAGTTTTGGGACAACTCAAGAGACCCAGTACTTC. This translates into CASSLSFGTTQETQYF. The rearrangement uses TRBV7-8 and TRBJ2-5; a possible D gene is TRBD1 (6 bases). Looked up from germline, CDR1 is SGHVS and CDR2 is FQNEAQ. V shed 2 bases and J shed 2 bases, with 15 bases lying between them. The CDR3 is made up of 16 amino acids.